A selection of T cell receptor beta chains follows, all from one sample in a study of glioma-infiltrating T cells after dendritic cell vaccination. Clones were sequenced by immunoSEQ multiplex PCR, and TCRdb holds only the in-frame ones, with some missing. The table lists 95,000 or so clones, about 84% of them singletons. Specimen: blood, collected before dendritic cell vaccination. Source of these receptors: a human donor with glioblastoma. CDR3s include the opening cysteine and the closing phenylalanine or tryptophan. Each record gives: D gene, clone size, V gene, CDR3 length, J gene, CDR3 protein, CDR3 DNA. A D gene is named only where the DNA matches it firmly. The listing skips clone size in some rows; elsewhere it reads once, few, many or a size class.

d_call: .
clone_size: .
v_call: TRBV4-3
cdr3_length: 14
j_call: TRBJ2-7
cdr3_aa: CASSQGAASYEQYF
cdr3_nt: TGCGCCAGCAGCCAAGGGGCCGCCTCCTACGAGCAGTACTTC

d_call: TRBD1
clone_size: few
v_call: TRBV6-1
cdr3_length: 15
j_call: TRBJ2-1
cdr3_aa: CASCAPGQGFNEQFF
cdr3_nt: TGTGCCAGCTGTGCCCCGGGACAGGGATTCAATGAGCAGTTCTTC

d_call: .
clone_size: few
v_call: TRBV25-1
cdr3_length: 15
j_call: TRBJ1-3
cdr3_aa: CASSESRGLGNTIYF
cdr3_nt: TGTGCCAGCAGTGAATCCAGGGGTCTTGGAAACACCATATATTTT

d_call: .
clone_size: .
v_call: TRBV6-5
cdr3_length: 14
j_call: TRBJ2-2
cdr3_aa: CASSPRARSPELFF
cdr3_nt: TGTGCCAGCAGCCCACGAGCGAGAAGCCCGGAGCTGTTTTTT

d_call: TRBD2
clone_size: .
v_call: TRBV7-6
cdr3_length: 15
j_call: TRBJ2-1
cdr3_aa: CASSHLAGEGREQFF
cdr3_nt: TGTGCCAGCAGCCACCTAGCGGGAGAGGGTCGGGAGCAGTTCTTC

d_call: TRBD1
clone_size: .
v_call: TRBV5-1
cdr3_length: 16
j_call: TRBJ2-4
cdr3_aa: CASSQEGQGAKNIQYF
cdr3_nt: TGCGCCAGCAGCCAAGAAGGACAGGGGGCCAAAAACATTCAGTACTTC

d_call: TRBD1
clone_size: .
v_call: TRBV25-1
cdr3_length: 13
j_call: TRBJ2-7
cdr3_aa: CASTRQGINEQYF
cdr3_nt: TGTGCCAGCACGAGACAGGGCATTAACGAGCAGTACTTC

d_call: .
clone_size: .
v_call: TRBV14
cdr3_length: 13
j_call: TRBJ1-1
cdr3_aa: CASSRDTNTEAFF
cdr3_nt: TGTGCCAGCAGCCGGGACACGAACACTGAAGCTTTCTTT

d_call: TRBD1
clone_size: few
v_call: TRBV19
cdr3_length: 14
j_call: TRBJ2-7
cdr3_aa: CASSSGQGSYEQYF
cdr3_nt: TGTGCCAGTAGTTCGGGACAGGGCTCCTACGAGCAGTACTTC

d_call: .
clone_size: .
v_call: TRBV9
cdr3_length: 13
j_call: TRBJ1-5
cdr3_aa: CASSQLTNQPQHF
cdr3_nt: TGTGCCAGCAGCCAACTTACCAATCAGCCCCAGCATTTT

d_call: TRBD2
clone_size: .
v_call: TRBV15
cdr3_length: 17
j_call: TRBJ2-7
cdr3_aa: CATSRPGTSPGGNEQYF
cdr3_nt: TGTGCCACCAGCAGACCTGGGACTAGCCCGGGGGGGAACGAGCAGTACTTC

d_call: .
clone_size: .
v_call: TRBV9
cdr3_length: 16
j_call: TRBJ2-3
cdr3_aa: CASSASERLLGDTQYF
cdr3_nt: TGTGCCAGCAGCGCCTCCGAGCGCCTCCTTGGGGATACGCAGTATTTT

d_call: .
clone_size: few
v_call: TRBV11-2
cdr3_length: 14
j_call: TRBJ2-5
cdr3_aa: CASSLLQGGETQYF
cdr3_nt: TGTGCCAGCAGCTTATTGCAGGGTGGGGAGACCCAGTACTTC

d_call: TRBD2
clone_size: .
v_call: TRBV5-1
cdr3_length: 16
j_call: TRBJ2-1
cdr3_aa: CASTMDLAGEGNEQFF
cdr3_nt: TGCGCCAGCACCATGGACCTAGCGGGAGAAGGAAATGAGCAGTTCTTC

d_call: TRBD1
clone_size: .
v_call: TRBV5-1
cdr3_length: 14
j_call: TRBJ1-4
cdr3_aa: CASSSGTGTEKLFF
cdr3_nt: TGCGCCAGCAGCTCGGGGACAGGGACTGAAAAACTGTTTTTT

d_call: .
clone_size: .
v_call: TRBV30
cdr3_length: 13
j_call: TRBJ1-5
cdr3_aa: CAWSVSSNQPQHF
cdr3_nt: TGTGCCTGGAGTGTGAGTAGCAATCAGCCCCAGCATTTT

d_call: .
clone_size: .
v_call: TRBV30
cdr3_length: 14
j_call: TRBJ1-5
cdr3_aa: CATSGGSGNQPQHF
cdr3_nt: TGTGCCACGTCGGGGGGATCCGGCAATCAGCCCCAGCATTTT

d_call: .
clone_size: .
v_call: TRBV7-7
cdr3_length: 13
j_call: TRBJ2-1
cdr3_aa: CASSLAVTSEQFF
cdr3_nt: TGTGCCAGCAGCTTAGCGGTGACTAGTGAGCAGTTCTTC

d_call: .
clone_size: .
v_call: TRBV5-1
cdr3_length: 15
j_call: TRBJ2-7
cdr3_aa: CASSPGLTGTYEQYF
cdr3_nt: TGCGCCAGCAGCCCCGGCTTGACAGGAACCTACGAGCAGTACTTC

d_call: .
clone_size: .
v_call: TRBV27
cdr3_length: 14
j_call: TRBJ2-5
cdr3_aa: CASRDRGIWETQYF
cdr3_nt: TGTGCCAGCAGGGACCGAGGGATCTGGGAGACCCAGTACTTC

d_call: TRBD1
clone_size: .
v_call: TRBV5-1
cdr3_length: 14
j_call: TRBJ2-3
cdr3_aa: CASRGTGATDTQYF
cdr3_nt: TGCGCCAGCAGGGGGACAGGGGCCACAGATACGCAGTATTTT

d_call: .
clone_size: few
v_call: TRBV5-8
cdr3_length: 15
j_call: TRBJ1-4
cdr3_aa: CASSPGQSTNEKLFF
cdr3_nt: TGTGCCAGCAGCCCTGGACAGTCAACTAATGAAAAACTGTTTTTT

d_call: .
clone_size: .
v_call: TRBV7-3
cdr3_length: 15
j_call: TRBJ2-7
cdr3_aa: CASSLDGGYSYEQYF
cdr3_nt: TGTGCCAGCAGCTTAGATGGGGGCTACTCCTACGAGCAGTACTTC

d_call: TRBD1
clone_size: .
v_call: TRBV9
cdr3_length: 18
j_call: TRBJ1-4
cdr3_aa: CASSHDPQGEATNEKLFF
cdr3_nt: TGTGCCAGCAGCCACGATCCCCAGGGGGAGGCAACTAATGAAAAACTGTTTTTT

d_call: TRBD1
clone_size: few
v_call: TRBV5-6
cdr3_length: 14
j_call: TRBJ2-7
cdr3_aa: CASSPGTGSYEQYF
cdr3_nt: TGTGCCAGCAGCCCCGGGACAGGGTCCTACGAGCAGTACTTC

d_call: .
clone_size: .
v_call: TRBV30
cdr3_length: 12
j_call: TRBJ2-7
cdr3_aa: CAWSVWTGEQYF
cdr3_nt: TGTGCCTGGAGTGTGTGGACTGGGGAGCAGTACTTC

d_call: TRBD1
clone_size: .
v_call: TRBV4-1
cdr3_length: 16
j_call: TRBJ2-7
cdr3_aa: CASSQAPDRGPIEQYF
cdr3_nt: TGCGCCAGCAGCCAAGCCCCCGACAGGGGGCCTATAGAGCAGTACTTC

d_call: TRBD2
clone_size: .
v_call: TRBV7-9
cdr3_length: 16
j_call: TRBJ2-7
cdr3_aa: CASSATLGTTPYEQYF
cdr3_nt: TGTGCCAGCAGCGCGACCCTCGGGACTACTCCCTACGAGCAGTACTTC

d_call: .
clone_size: .
v_call: TRBV30
cdr3_length: 17
j_call: TRBJ1-6
cdr3_aa: CACSRGSPGVNSSPLHF
cdr3_nt: TGTGCCTGCTCAAGGGGATCCCCAGGGGTTAATAGTTCACCCCTCCACTTT

d_call: .
clone_size: few
v_call: TRBV11-3
cdr3_length: 16
j_call: TRBJ2-1
cdr3_aa: CASSSKAVSSYNEQFF
cdr3_nt: TGTGCCAGCAGCTCAAAAGCGGTAAGCTCCTACAATGAGCAGTTCTTC

d_call: .
clone_size: .
v_call: TRBV20-1
cdr3_length: 11
j_call: TRBJ1-1
cdr3_aa: CSASRVAEAFF
cdr3_nt: TGCAGTGCTTCGAGGGTGGCTGAAGCTTTCTTT

d_call: TRBD1
clone_size: once
v_call: TRBV2
cdr3_length: 17
j_call: TRBJ1-2
cdr3_aa: CASSEPSDRAYGYGYTF
cdr3_nt: TGTGCCAGCAGTGAACCCTCCGACAGGGCATACGGCTATGGCTACACCTTC

d_call: TRBD1
clone_size: .
v_call: TRBV29-1
cdr3_length: 12
j_call: TRBJ1-1
cdr3_aa: CSVDIQGVGAFF
cdr3_nt: TGCAGCGTTGATATACAGGGGGTAGGAGCTTTCTTT

d_call: .
clone_size: .
v_call: TRBV5-4
cdr3_length: 13
j_call: TRBJ1-2
cdr3_aa: CASALGGAWGYTF
cdr3_nt: TGTGCCAGCGCCCTAGGGGGGGCATGGGGCTACACCTTC